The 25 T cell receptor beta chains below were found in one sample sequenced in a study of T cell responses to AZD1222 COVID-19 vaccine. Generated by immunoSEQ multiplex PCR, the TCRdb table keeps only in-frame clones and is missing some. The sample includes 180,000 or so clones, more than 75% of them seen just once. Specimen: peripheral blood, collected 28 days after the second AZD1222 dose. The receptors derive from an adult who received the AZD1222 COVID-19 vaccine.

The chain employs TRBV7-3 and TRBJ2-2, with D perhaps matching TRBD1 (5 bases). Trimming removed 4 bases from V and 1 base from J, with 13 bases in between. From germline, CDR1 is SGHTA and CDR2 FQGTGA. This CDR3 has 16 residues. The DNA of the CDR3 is TGTGCCAGCAGCTCGATCATAACAGGGAACACCGGGGAGCTGTTTTTT. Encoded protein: CASSSIITGNTGELFF.

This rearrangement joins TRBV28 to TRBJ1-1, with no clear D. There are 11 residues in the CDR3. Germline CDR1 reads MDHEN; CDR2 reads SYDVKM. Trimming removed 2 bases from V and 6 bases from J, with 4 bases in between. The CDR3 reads CASSLASEAFF. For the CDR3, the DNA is TGTGCCAGCAGTTTAGCATCTGAAGCTTTCTTT. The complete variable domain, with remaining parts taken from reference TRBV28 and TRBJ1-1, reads DVKVTQSSRYLVKRTGEKVFLECVQDMDHENMFWYRQDPGLGLRLIYFSYDVKMKEKGDIPEGYSVSREKKERFSLILESASTNQTSMYLCASSLASEAFFGQGTRLTVV.

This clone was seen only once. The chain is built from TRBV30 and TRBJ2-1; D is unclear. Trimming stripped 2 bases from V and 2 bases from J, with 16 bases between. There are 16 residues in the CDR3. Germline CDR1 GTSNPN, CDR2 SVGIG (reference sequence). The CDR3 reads CAWSHTLVGAYNEQFF. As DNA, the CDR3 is TGTGCCTGGAGTCATACCTTAGTGGGCGCCTACAATGAGCAGTTCTTC.

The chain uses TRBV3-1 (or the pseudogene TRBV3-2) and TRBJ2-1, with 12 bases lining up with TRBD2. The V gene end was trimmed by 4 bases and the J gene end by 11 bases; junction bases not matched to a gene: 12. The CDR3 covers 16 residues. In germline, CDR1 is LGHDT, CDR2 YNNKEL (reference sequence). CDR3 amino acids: CASSRPPLAGGPKQFF. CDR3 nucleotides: TGTGCCAGCAGCCGCCCTCCCCTAGCGGGAGGGCCGAAGCAGTTCTTC.

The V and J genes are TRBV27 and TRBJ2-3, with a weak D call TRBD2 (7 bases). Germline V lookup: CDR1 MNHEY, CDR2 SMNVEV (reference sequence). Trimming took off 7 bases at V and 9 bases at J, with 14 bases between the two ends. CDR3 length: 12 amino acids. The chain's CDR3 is CASTSWGGTQYF. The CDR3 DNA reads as TGTGCCAGCACCTCCTGGGGGGGCACGCAGTATTTT.

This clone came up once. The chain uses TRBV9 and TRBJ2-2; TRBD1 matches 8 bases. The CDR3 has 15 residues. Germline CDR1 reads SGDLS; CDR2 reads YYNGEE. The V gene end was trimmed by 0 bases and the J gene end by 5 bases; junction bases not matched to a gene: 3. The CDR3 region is CASSVEDRATGELFF. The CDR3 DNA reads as TGTGCCAGCAGCGTAGAGGACAGGGCAACCGGGGAGCTGTTTTTT.

The CDR3 nucleotides read TGTGCCAGCGCCGGGACAGGGTACGAGCAGTACTTC. Translation: CASAGTGYEQYF. This chain joins TRBV27 and TRBJ2-7; 9 bases line up with TRBD1. Germline values: CDR1 MNHEY, CDR2 SMNVEV (reference sequence). CDR3 length: 12 amino acids. Trimming removed 8 bases from V and 4 bases from J; junction bases left unmatched: 3.

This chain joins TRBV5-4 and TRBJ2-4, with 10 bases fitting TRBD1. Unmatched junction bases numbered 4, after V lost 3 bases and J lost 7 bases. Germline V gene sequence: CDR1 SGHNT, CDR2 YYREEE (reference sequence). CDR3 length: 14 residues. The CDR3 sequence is CASSSGQGRNIQYF. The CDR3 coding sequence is TGTGCCAGCAGCTCGGGACAGGGGAGGAACATTCAGTACTTC. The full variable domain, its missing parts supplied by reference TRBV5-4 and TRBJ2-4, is ETGVTQSPTHLIKTRGQQVTLRCSSQSGHNTVSWYQQALGQGPQFIFQYYREEENGRGNFPPRFSGLQFPNYSSELNVNALELDDSALYLCASSSGQGRNIQYFGAGTRLSVL.

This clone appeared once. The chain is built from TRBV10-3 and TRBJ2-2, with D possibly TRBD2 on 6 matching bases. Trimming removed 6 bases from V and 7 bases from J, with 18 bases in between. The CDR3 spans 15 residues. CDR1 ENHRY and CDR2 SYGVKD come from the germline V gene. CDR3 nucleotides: TGTGCCATCAGCCCCGAAACGGGAGCGAACGGGGAGCTGTTTTTT. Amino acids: CAISPETGANGELFF.

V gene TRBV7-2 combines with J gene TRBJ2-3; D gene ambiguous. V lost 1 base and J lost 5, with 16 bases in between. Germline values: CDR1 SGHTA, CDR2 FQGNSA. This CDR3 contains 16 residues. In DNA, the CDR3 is TGTGCCAGCAGCTTAGTTCCAACTCCCCCACAAGATACGCAGTATTTT. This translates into CASSLVPTPPQDTQYF.

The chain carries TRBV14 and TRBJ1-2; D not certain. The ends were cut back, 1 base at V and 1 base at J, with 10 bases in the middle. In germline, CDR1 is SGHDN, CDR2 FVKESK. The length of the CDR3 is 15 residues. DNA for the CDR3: TGTGCCAGCAGCCAAGCGGGAGTGGTTAACTATGGCTACACCTTC. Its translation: CASSQAGVVNYGYTF.

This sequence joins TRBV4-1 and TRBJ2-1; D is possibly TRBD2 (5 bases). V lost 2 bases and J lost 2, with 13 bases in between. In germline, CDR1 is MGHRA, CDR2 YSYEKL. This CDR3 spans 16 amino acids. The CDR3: CASSQFRLAPYNEQFF. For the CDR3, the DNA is TGCGCCAGCAGCCAATTTAGGCTAGCCCCCTACAATGAGCAGTTCTTC.

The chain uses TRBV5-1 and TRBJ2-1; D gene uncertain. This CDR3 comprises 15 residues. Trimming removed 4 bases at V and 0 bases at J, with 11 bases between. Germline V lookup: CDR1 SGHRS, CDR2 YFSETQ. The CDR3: CASSLDGSSYNEQFF. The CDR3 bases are TGCGCCAGCAGCCTGGACGGAAGCTCCTACAATGAGCAGTTCTTC.

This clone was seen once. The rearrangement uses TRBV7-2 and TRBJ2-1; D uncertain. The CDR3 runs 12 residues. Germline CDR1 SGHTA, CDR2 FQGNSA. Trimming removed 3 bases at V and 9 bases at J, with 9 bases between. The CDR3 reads CASSFLEREQFF. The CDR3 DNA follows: TGTGCCAGCAGCTTCTTGGAGCGTGAGCAGTTCTTC.

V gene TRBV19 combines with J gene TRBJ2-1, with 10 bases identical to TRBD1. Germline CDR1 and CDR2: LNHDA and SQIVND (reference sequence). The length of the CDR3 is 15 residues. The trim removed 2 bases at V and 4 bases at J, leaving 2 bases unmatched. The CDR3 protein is CASSIRQGAYNEQFF. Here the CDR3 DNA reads TGTGCCAGTAGTATAAGACAGGGGGCATACAATGAGCAGTTCTTC.

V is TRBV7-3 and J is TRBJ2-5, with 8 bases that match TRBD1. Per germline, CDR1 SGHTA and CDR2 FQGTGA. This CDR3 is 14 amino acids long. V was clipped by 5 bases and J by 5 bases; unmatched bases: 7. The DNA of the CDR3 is TGTGCCAGCAGCAAGGACAGGGTGGGCGAGACCCAGTACTTC. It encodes CASSKDRVGETQYF.

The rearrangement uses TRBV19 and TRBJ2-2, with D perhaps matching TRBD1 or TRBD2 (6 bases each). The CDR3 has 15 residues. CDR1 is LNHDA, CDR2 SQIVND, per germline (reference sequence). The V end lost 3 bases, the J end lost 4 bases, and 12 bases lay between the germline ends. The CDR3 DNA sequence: TGTGCCAGTAGTATGGGTAGGGGGGTCACCGGGGAGCTGTTTTTT. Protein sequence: CASSMGRGVTGELFF.

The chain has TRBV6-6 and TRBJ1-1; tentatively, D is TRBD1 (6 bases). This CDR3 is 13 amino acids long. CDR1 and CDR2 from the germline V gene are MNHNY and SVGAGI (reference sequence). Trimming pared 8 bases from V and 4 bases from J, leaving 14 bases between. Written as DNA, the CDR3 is TGTGCCAGCCCCGATAAGACAGGCACTGAAGCTTTCTTT. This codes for CASPDKTGTEAFF.

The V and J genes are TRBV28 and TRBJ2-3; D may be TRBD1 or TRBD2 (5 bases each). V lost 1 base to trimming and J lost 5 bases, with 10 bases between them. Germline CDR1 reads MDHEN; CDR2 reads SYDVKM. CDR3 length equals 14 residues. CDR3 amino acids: CASSLSGTGDTQYF. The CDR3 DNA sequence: TGTGCCAGCAGTTTATCCGGGACGGGAGATACGCAGTATTTT. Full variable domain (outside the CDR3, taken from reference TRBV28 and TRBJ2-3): DVKVTQSSRYLVKRTGEKVFLECVQDMDHENMFWYRQDPGLGLRLIYFSYDVKMKEKGDIPEGYSVSREKKERFSLILESASTNQTSMYLCASSLSGTGDTQYFGPGTRLTVL.

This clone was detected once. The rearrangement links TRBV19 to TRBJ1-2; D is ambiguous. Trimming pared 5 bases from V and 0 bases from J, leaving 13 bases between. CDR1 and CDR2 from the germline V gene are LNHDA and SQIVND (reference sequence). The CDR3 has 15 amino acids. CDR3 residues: CASSGAGIANYGYTF. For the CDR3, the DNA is TGTGCCAGTAGTGGCGCTGGGATAGCTAACTATGGCTACACCTTC.

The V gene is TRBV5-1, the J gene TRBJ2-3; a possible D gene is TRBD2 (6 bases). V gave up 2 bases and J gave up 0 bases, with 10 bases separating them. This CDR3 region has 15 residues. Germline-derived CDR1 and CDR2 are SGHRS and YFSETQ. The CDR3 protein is CASSFLATSTDTQYF. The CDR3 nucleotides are TGCGCCAGCAGCTTCCTAGCGACTAGCACAGATACGCAGTATTTT.

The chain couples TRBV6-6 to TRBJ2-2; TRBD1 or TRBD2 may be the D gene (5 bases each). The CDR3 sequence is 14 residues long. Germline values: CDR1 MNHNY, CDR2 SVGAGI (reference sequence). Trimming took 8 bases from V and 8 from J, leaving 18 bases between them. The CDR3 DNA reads TGTGCCAGCTTATTGGTGAGGGGTTCAGGGGAGCTGTTTTTT. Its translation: CASLLVRGSGELFF.

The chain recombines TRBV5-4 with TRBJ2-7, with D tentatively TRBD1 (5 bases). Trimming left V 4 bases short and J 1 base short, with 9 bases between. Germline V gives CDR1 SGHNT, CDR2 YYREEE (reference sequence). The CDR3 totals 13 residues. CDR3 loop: CASSPGNSYEQYF. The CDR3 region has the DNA TGTGCCAGCAGCCCAGGGAATTCCTACGAGCAGTACTTC.

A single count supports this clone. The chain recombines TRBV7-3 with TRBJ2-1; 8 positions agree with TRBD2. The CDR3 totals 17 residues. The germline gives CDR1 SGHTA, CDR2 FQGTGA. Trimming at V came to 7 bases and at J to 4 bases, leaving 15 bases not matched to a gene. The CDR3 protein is CASTWGTAGGTYNEQFF. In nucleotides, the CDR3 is TGTGCCAGCACCTGGGGGACGGCGGGAGGTACTTACAATGAGCAGTTCTTC.

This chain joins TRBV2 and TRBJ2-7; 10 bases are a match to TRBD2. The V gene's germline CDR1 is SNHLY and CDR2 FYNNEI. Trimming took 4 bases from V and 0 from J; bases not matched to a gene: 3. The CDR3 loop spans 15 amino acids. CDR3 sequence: CASSGVAGGSYEQYF. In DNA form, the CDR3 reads TGTGCCAGCAGTGGAGTAGCGGGAGGCTCCTACGAGCAGTACTTC.